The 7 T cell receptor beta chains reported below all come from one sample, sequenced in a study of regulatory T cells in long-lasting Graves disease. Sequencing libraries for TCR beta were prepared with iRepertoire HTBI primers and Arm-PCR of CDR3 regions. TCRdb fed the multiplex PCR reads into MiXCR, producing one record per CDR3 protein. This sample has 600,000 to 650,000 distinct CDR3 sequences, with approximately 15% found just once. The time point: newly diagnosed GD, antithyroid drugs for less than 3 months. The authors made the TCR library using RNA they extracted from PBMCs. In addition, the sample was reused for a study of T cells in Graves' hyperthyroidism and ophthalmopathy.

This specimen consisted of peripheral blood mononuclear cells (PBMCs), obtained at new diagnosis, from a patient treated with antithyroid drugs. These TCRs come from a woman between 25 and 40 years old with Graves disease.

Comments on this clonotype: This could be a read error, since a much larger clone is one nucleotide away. Here the CDR3 reads CSARERTGGLDQPQHF. CDR3 nucleotide sequence: TGCAGTGCTAGAGAAAGGACAGGGGGCCTCGATCAGCCCCAGCATTTT. The chain joins TRBV20-1 to TRBJ1-5; TRBD1 matches 11 bases. Trimming cost V 0 bases and J 5 bases; bases outside gene matches: 6. CDR1 is DFQATT and CDR2 is SNEGSKA in the germline V gene (reference sequence). The CDR3 runs to 16 residues.

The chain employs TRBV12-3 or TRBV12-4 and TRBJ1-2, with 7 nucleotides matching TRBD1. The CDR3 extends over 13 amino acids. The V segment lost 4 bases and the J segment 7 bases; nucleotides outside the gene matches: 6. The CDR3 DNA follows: TGTGCCAGCAGTTGGAACAGGGACAGTGGCTACACCTTC. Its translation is CASSWNRDSGYTF.

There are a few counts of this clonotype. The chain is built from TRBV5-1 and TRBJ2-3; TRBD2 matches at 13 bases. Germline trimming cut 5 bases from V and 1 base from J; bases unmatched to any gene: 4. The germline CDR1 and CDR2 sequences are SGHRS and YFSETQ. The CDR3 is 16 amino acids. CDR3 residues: CASRSGLAGRTDTQYF. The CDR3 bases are TGCGCCAGCAGGTCGGGACTAGCGGGACGCACAGATACGCAGTATTTT.

DNA for the CDR3: TGTGCCAGCAGCTTGGTCAGGGAGGCGAACACTGAAGCTTTCTTT. Translating it yields CASSLVREANTEAFF. V is TRBV5-8 and J is TRBJ1-1; D possibly corresponds to TRBD1 (5 bases). Trimming pared 0 bases from V and 1 base from J, leaving 10 bases between. The germline V gene encodes CDR1 SGHTS and CDR2 YDEGEE. The CDR3 totals 15 residues.

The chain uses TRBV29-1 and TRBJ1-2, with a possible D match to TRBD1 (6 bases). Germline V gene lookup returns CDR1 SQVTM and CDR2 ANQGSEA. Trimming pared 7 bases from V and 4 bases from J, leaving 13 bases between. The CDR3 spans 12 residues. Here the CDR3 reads CSARTDSYGYTF. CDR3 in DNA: TGCAGCGCCAGGACAGACTCCTATGGCTACACCTTC. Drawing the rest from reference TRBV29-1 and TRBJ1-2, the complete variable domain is SAVISQKPSRDICQRGTSLTIQCQVDSQVTMMFWYRQQPGQSLTLIATANQGSEATYESGFVIDKFPISRPNLTFSTLTVSNMSPEDSSIYLCSARTDSYGYTFGSGTRLTVV.

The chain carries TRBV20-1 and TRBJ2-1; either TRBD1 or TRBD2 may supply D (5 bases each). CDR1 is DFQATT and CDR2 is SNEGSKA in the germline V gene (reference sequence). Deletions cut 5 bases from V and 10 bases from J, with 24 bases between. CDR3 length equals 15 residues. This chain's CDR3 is CSAPPEGPVLFEQFF. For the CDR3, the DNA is TGCAGTGCTCCCCCCGAGGGACCCGTGTTATTCGAGCAGTTCTTC.

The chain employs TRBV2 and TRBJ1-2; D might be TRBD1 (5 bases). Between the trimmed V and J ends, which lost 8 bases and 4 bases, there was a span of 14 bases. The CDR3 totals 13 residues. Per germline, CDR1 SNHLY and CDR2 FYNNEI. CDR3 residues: CASSQGGFYGYTF. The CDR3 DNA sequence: TGTGCCAGCTCCCAGGGAGGGTTCTATGGCTACACCTTC.